Given below is one T cell receptor (beta chain) in context. Here immunoSEQ multiplex PCR was the method, and the copy in TCRdb shows in-frame clones only, minus some. The table includes 200,000 or so clones, roughly 82% detected once. This specimen comes from a study of blood T cell repertoires in COVID-19. Looking at the study overall: COVID-19 samples from acute and convalescent phases originated in the United States, Italy and Spain. Nucleic acid was either cDNA or gDNA, and it came from T cells, B-cell-depleted T cells, or PBMCs.

CDR3 size: 16 residues. Germline assignment: CDR1 LNHNV and CDR2 YYDKDF (reference sequence). J was trimmed by 0 bases and V by 6 bases; bases with no gene match: 7. The sequence was collected from a man aged 35 to 55 who had recovered from COVID-19. The chain uses TRBV15 and TRBJ1-3, with 8 nucleotides matching TRBD1. Input material: peripheral blood. CDR3 loop: CATSMGQEYSGNTIYF. DNA of the CDR3: TGTGCCACCAGTATGGGACAGGAGTACTCTGGAAACACCATATATTTT.